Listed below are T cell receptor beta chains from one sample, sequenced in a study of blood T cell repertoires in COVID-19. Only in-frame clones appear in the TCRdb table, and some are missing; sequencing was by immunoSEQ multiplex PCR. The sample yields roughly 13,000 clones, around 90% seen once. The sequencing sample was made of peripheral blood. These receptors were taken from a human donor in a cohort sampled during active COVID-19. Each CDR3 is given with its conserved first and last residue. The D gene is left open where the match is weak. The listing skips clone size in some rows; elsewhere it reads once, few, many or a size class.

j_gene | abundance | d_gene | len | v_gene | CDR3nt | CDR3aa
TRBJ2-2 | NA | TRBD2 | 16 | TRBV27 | TGTGCCAGCAGTTTATCCGGGACTAGCGGGACCGGGGAGCTGTTTTTT | CASSLSGTSGTGELFF
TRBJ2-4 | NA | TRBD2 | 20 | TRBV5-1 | TGCGCCAGCAGCCGAAATACCACCTGGACTAGCGGAATAGCCAAAAACATTCAGTACTTC | CASSRNTTWTSGIAKNIQYF
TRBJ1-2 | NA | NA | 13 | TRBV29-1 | TGCAGCGTTGAGCAGGGGCCGGGCTATGGCTACACCTTC | CSVEQGPGYGYTF
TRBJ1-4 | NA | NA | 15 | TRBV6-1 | TGTGCCAGCAGTGACGGAGCGGGGTATGGAGAAAAACTGTTTTTT | CASSDGAGYGEKLFF
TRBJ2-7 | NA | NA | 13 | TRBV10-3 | TGTGCCATCAGTGACCGACTCGAAGACGAGCAGTACTTC | CAISDRLEDEQYF
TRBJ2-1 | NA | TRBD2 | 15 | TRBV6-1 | TGTGCCAGCAGTGAATTGAGCGGGATCGACGATGAGCAGTTCTTC | CASSELSGIDDEQFF
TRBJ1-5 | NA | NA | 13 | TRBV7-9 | TGTGCCAGCAGCTTAGGCGTAGATCAGCCCCAGCATTTT | CASSLGVDQPQHF
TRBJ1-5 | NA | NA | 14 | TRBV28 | TGTGCCAGCAGTTCAGGGTATAGCAATCAGCCCCAGCATTTT | CASSSGYSNQPQHF
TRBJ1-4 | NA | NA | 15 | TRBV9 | TGTGCCAGCAGCCACGGAGGGGCCCTAAATGAAAAACTGTTTTTT | CASSHGGALNEKLFF
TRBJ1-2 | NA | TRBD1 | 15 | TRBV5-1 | TGCGCCAGCAGCTCGCCCGGACAGGGGGCGCAGGGCTACACCTTC | CASSSPGQGAQGYTF
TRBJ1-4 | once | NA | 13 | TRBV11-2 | TGTGCCAGCAGCCCCCAGGGGAATGAAAAACTGTTTTTT | CASSPQGNEKLFF
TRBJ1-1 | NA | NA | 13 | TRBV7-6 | TGTGCCAGCAGCCCTCTACAGGGAGCTGAAGCTTTCTTT | CASSPLQGAEAFF
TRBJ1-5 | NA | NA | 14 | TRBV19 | TGTGCCAGTAGTGGTCTGGCAGTTAATCAGCCCCAGCATTTT | CASSGLAVNQPQHF
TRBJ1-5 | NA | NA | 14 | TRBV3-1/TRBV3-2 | TGTGCCAGCAGCCACGGGCGGGAAGAAATAGCCCAGCATTTT | CASSHGREEIAQHF
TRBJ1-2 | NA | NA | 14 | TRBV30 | TGTGCCGGACACCTCGACGGCAGGGCGGCTGGCTACACCTTC | CAGHLDGRAAGYTF
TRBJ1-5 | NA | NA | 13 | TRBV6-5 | TGTGCCAGCAGAAAAGTTGCGGATCAGCCCCAGCATTTT | CASRKVADQPQHF
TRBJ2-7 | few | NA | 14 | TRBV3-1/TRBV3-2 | TGTGCCAGCAGCCAAGTCATCAGCTCCTACGAGCAGTACTTC | CASSQVISSYEQYF
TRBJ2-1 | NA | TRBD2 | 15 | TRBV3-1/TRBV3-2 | TGTGCCAGCAGCCAAGAGAGGATAGCGGGAGCGGCGCAGTTCTTC | CASSQERIAGAAQFF
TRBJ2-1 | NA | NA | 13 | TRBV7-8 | TGTGCCAGCAGCCCCCTCTCCTACAATGAGCAGTTCTTC | CASSPLSYNEQFF
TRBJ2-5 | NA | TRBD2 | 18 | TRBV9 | TGTGCCAGCAGCGTTAGACAGCGGGAGCTGGGGCCGGAGGAGACCCAGTACTTC | CASSVRQRELGPEETQYF
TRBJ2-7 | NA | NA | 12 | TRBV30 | TGTGCCTGGAGCCCCCAAGCTGGCGAGCAGTACTTC | CAWSPQAGEQYF
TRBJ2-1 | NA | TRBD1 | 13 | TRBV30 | TGTGCCTGGAGTCCACAGGGGGCGGATGAGCAGTTCTTC | CAWSPQGADEQFF
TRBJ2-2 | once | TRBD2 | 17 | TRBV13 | TGTGCCAGCAGCTTCCCTAGCGGAGGTAGGGCCTCCGGGGAGCTGTTTTTT | CASSFPSGGRASGELFF
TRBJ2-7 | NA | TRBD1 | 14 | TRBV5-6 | TGTGCCAGCAGCCGCGGCAGGGGGCGGTACGAGCAGTACTTC | CASSRGRGRYEQYF
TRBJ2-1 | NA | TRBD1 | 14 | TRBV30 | TGTGCCTGGAGTGTAGGGACAGGGTTTAATGAGCAGTTCTTC | CAWSVGTGFNEQFF
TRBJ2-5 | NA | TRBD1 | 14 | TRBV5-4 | TGTGCCAGCAGCTTGCAGGGGGCGCGAGAGACCCAGTACTTC | CASSLQGARETQYF
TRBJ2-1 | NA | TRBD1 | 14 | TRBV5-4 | TGTGCCAGCAGCGCCGGACAGGCCTACAATGAGCAGTTCTTC | CASSAGQAYNEQFF
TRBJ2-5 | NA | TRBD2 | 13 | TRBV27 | TGTGCCAGCAGTGGACTAGCGGGAGGGGGTCAGTACTTC | CASSGLAGGGQYF
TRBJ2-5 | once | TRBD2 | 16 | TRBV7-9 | TGTGCCAGCAGCTTAGCAGTAGCGGGGAGGATGGAGACCCAGTACTTC | CASSLAVAGRMETQYF
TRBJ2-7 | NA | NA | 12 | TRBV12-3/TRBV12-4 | TGTGCCAGCAGTTTAGGGAGTGGCGAGCAGTACTTC | CASSLGSGEQYF
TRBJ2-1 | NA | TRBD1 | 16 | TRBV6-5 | TGTGCCAGCAGTTACTCGTTTGGGACAGTACAAGATGAGCAGTTCTTC | CASSYSFGTVQDEQFF
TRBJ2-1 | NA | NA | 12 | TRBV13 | TGTGCCAGCAGCCCCCGTGAGGGTGAGCAGTTCTTC | CASSPREGEQFF
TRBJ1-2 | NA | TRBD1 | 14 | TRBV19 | TGTGCCAGCCGACGGGGACAGACACAATATGGCTACACCTTC | CASRRGQTQYGYTF
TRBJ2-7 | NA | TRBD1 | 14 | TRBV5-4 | TGTGCCAGCAGCTCCGGACAGGGAAGTGAAGAGCAGTACTTC | CASSSGQGSEEQYF
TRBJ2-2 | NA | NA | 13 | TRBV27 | TGTGCCAGCAGTTTCTCAGGGACCGGGGAGCTGTTTTTT | CASSFSGTGELFF
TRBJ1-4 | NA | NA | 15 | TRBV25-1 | TGTGCCAGCAGTGAATTGGGGAGGGGTGAGGAAAAACTGTTTTTT | CASSELGRGEEKLFF
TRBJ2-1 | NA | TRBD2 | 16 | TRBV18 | TGTGCCAGCTCACCACCCCTCGCGGGAGGCCACAATGAGCAGTTCTTC | CASSPPLAGGHNEQFF
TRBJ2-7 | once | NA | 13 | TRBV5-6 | TGTGCCAGCAGCTTGGCTACCCCCTACGAGCAGTACTTC | CASSLATPYEQYF
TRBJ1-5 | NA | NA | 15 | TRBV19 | TGTGCCAGTAGTATAGAAGGGGATAGCAATCAGCCCCAGCATTTT | CASSIEGDSNQPQHF
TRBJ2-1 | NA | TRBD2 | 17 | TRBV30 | TGTGCCTGGAGTAAATCAACCGGGACTAGTTTCTACAATGAGCAGTTCTTC | CAWSKSTGTSFYNEQFF
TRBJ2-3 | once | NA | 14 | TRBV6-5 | TGTGCCAGCAGGCGGGAACCTTTCACAGATACGCAGTATTTT | CASRREPFTDTQYF
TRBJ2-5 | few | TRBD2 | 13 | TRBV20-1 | TGCAGTGCTAGTAGCGGGAACCAAGAGACCCAGTACTTC | CSASSGNQETQYF
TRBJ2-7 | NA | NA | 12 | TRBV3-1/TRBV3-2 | TGTGCCAGCAGCCGACAAGGCTACGAGCAGTACTTC | CASSRQGYEQYF
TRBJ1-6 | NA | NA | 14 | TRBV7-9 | TGTGCCAGCAGCTTAGACCCGGGGAATTCACCCCTCCACTTT | CASSLDPGNSPLHF
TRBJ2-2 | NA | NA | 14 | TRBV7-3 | TGTGCCAGCAGTAGAACCTGGAACACCGGGGAGCTGTTTTTT | CASSRTWNTGELFF
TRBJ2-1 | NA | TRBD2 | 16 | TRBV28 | TGTGCCAGCAGCCCCGGGACTAGCGGGAGTTGGAATGAGCAGTTCTTC | CASSPGTSGSWNEQFF